This T cell receptor (beta chain) was observed in a study of radiotherapy plus CTLA-4 blockade in lung cancer. Turning to the study itself: Objective response was observed in roughly 20% of patients, and disease control in 31%.

Study-wide findings and caveats: Tumor-derived TCR clones expanded in blood after radiotherapy plus ipilimumab.

The study gave focal radiation plus ipilimumab CTLA-4 blockade to patients with chemo-refractory metastatic non-small-cell lung cancer. Only one count was recorded for this clone. Its antigen is still unknown. Germline assignment: CDR1 SGHTA and CDR2 FQGTGA. This CDR3 comprises 16 residues. The V gene lost 0 bases and the J gene lost 1 base, with 9 bases spanning the gap. The assay was immunoSEQ multiplex PCR, and TCRdb's table has in-frame clones only and misses some. The table lists around 50,000 clones, about 88% of them singletons. This sequence joins TRBV7-3 and TRBJ2-2, with D possibly TRBD1 on 5 matching bases. This clonotype was obtained from a human donor with non-small cell lung cancer that progressed on radiotherapy plus ipilimumab. Some clones in this sample may be carry-over from other donors' samples. The sample was peripheral blood, taken from a patient treated with radiotherapy plus ipilimumab. The CDR3: CASSLTATVNTGELFF. CDR3 sequence (DNA): TGTGCCAGCAGCTTAACGGCGACAGTGAACACCGGGGAGCTGTTTTTT. The whole variable domain, filled in from reference TRBV7-3 and TRBJ2-2, reads GAGVSQTPSNKVTEKGKYVELRCDPISGHTALYWYRQSLGQGPEFLIYFQGTGAADDSGLPNDRFFAVRPEGSVSTLKIQRTERGDSAVYLCASSLTATVNTGELFFGEGSRLTVL.